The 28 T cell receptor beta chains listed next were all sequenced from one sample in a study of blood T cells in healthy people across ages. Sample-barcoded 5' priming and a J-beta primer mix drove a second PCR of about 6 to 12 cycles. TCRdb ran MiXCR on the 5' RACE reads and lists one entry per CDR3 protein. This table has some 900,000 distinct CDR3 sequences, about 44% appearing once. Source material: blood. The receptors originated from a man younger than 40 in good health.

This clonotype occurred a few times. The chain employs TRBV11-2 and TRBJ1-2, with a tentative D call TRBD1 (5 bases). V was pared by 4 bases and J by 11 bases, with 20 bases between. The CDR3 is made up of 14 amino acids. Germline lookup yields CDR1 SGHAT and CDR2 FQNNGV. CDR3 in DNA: TGTGCCAGCAGCTCGCTCAGGGTAGCCGACGCATACACCTTC. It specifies CASSSLRVADAYTF.

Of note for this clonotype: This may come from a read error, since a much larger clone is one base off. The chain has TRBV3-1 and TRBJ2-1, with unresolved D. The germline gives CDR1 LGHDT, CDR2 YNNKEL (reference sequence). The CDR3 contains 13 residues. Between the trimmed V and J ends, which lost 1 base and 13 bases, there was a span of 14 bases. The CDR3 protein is CASSQVMVRTQFF. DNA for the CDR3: TGTGCCAGCAGCCAAGTTATGGTACGGACCCAGTTCTTC.

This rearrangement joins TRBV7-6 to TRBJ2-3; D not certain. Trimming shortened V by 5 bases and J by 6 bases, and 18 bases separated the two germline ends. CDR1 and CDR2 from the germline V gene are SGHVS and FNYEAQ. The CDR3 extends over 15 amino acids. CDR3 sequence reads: CASSRLLGLADTQYF. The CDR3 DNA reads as TGTGCCAGCAGCCGCCTGTTGGGTTTGGCGGATACGCAGTATTTT.

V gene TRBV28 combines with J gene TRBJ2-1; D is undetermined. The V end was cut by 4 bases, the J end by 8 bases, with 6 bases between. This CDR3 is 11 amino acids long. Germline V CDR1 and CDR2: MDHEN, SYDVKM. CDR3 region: CASSSTDEQFF. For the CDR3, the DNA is TGTGCCAGCAGTTCGACGGATGAGCAGTTCTTC.

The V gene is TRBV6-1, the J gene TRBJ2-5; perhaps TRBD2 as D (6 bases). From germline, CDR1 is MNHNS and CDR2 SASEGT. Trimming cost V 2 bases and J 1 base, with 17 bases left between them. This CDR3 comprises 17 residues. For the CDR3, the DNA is TGTGCCAGCAGTGAATCGCTTGTTACGGGAGTCCAAGAGACCCAGTACTTC. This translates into CASSESLVTGVQETQYF.

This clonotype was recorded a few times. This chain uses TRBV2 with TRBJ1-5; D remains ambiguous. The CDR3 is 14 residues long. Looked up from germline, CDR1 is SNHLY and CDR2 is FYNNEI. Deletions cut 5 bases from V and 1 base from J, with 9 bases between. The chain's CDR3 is CASSKSESNQPQHF. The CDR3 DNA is TGTGCCAGCAGTAAGTCAGAGAGCAATCAGCCCCAGCATTTT. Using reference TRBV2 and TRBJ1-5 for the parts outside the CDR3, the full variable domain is EPEVTQTPSHQVTQMGQEVILRCVPISNHLYFYWYRQILGQKVEFLVSFYNNEISEKSEIFDDQFSVERPDGSNFTLKIRSTKLEDSAMYFCASSKSESNQPQHFGDGTRLSIL.

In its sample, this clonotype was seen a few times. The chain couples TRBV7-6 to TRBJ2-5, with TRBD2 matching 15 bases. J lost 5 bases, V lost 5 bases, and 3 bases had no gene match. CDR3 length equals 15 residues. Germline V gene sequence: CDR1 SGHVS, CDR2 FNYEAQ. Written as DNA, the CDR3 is TGTGCCAGCAGCCCTGGACTAGCGGGGGGGGAGACCCAGTACTTC. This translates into CASSPGLAGGETQYF.

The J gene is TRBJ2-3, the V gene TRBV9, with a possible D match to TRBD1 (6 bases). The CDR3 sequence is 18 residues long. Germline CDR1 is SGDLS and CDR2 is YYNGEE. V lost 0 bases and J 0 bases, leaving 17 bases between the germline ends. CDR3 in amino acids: CASSVARGQGRSTDTQYF. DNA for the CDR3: TGTGCCAGCAGCGTAGCCAGAGGGCAGGGGCGAAGCACAGATACGCAGTATTTT.

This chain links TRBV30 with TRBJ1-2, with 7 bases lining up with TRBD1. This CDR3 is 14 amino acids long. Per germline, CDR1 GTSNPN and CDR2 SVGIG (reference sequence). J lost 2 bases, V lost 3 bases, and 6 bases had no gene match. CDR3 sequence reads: CAWRRQGNNYGYTF. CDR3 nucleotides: TGTGCCTGGAGGAGACAGGGCAACAACTATGGCTACACCTTC.

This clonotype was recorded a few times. Here the CDR3 reads CATSDRAGSYNEQFF. CDR3 DNA: TGTGCCACCAGTGACAGGGCCGGATCCTACAATGAGCAGTTCTTC. The V and J genes are TRBV24-1 and TRBJ2-1; TRBD1 is a possible D gene (5 bases). Trimming stripped 4 bases from V and 1 base from J, with 10 bases between. Germline CDR1 reads KGHDR; CDR2 reads SFDVKD. The CDR3 has 15 amino acids.

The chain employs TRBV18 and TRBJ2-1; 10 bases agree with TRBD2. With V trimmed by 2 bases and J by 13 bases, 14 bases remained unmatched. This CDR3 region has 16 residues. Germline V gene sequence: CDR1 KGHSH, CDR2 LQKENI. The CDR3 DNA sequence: TGTGCCAGCTCACCATGGGCGCTAGCGGGGGAAGAGACCCAGTTCTTC. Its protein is CASSPWALAGEETQFF.

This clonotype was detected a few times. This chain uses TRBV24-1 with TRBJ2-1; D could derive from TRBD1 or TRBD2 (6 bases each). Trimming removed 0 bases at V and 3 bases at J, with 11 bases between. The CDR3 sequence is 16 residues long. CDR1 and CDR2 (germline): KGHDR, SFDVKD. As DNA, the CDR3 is TGTGCCACCAGTGATTTGGAAGGGGGGAGCTACAATGAGCAGTTCTTC. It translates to CATSDLEGGSYNEQFF.

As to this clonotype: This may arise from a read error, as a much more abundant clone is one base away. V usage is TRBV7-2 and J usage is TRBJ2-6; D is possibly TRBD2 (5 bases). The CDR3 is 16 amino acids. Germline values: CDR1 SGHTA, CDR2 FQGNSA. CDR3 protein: CASSRLHVSGTNVLTF. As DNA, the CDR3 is TGTGCCAGCAGCCGACTACATGTCTCTGGGACCAACGTCCTGACTTTC.

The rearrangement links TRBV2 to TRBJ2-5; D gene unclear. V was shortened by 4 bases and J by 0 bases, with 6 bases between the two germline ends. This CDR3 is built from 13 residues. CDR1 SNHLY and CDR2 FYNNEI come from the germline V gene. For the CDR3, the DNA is TGTGCCAGCAGTGGGGAACACCAAGAGACCCAGTACTTC. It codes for CASSGEHQETQYF.

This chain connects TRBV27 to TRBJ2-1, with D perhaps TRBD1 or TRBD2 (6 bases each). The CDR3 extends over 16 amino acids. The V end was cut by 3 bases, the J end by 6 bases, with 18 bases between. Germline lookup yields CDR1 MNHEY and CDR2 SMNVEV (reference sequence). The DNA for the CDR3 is TGTGCCAGCAGTTTTCAGGGGACTTGGGGAGGCAATGAGCAGTTCTTC. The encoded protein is CASSFQGTWGGNEQFF.

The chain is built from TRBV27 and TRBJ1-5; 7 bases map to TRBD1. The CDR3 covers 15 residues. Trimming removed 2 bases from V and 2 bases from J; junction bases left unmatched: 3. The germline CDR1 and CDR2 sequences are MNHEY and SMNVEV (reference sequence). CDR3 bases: TGTGCCAGCAGTTTACACAGGGGAGGCAATCAGCCCCAGCATTTT. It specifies CASSLHRGGNQPQHF.

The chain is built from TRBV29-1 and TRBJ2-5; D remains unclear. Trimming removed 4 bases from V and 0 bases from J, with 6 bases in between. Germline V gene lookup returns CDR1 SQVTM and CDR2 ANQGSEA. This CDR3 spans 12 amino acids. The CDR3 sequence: CSVGRNQETQYF. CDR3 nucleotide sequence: TGCAGCGTTGGACGGAACCAAGAGACCCAGTACTTC.

The chain's CDR3 is CASSSWDTRETQYF. CDR3 nucleotide sequence: TGTGCCAGCAGCAGTTGGGACACCAGGGAGACCCAGTACTTC. The chain combines TRBV5-4 with TRBJ2-5; weak D call: TRBD1 (6 bases). This CDR3 is built from 14 residues. The V gene lost 4 bases and the J gene lost 5 bases, with 15 bases spanning the gap. The germline gives CDR1 SGHNT, CDR2 YYREEE (reference sequence).

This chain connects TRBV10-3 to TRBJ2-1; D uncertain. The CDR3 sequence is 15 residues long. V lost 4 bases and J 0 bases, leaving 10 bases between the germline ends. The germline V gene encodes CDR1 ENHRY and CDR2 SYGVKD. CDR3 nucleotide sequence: TGTGCCATCAGTGTGGCGAGCACCTCCTACAATGAGCAGTTCTTC. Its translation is CAISVASTSYNEQFF.

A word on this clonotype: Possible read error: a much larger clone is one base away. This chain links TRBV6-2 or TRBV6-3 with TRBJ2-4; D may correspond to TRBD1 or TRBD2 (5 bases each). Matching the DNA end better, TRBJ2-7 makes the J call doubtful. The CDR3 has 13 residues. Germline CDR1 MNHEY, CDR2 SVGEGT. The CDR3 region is CASSWGRSYEQYF. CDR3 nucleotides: TGTGCCAGCAGTTGGGGACGGTCCTACGAGCAGTACTTC.

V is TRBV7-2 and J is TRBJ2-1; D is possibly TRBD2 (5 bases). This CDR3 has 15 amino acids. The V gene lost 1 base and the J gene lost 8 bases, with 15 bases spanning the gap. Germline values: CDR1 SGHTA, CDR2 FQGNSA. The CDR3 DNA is TGTGCCAGCAGCTTAGAAAGGACGGGGTTGTATGAGCAGTTCTTC. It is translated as CASSLERTGLYEQFF.

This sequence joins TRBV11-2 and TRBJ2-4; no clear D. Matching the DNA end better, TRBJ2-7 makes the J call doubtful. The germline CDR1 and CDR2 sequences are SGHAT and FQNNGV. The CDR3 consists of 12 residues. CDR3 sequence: CASSHRLYEQYF. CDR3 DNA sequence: TGTGCCAGCAGCCACAGATTGTACGAGCAGTACTTC.

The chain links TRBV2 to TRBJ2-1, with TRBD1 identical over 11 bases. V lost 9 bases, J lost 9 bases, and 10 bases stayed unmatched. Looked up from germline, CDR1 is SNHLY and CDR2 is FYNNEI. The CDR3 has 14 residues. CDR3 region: CASDGTGGKGEQFF. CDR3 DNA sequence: TGTGCCAGTGATGGGACAGGGGGTAAGGGTGAGCAGTTCTTC.

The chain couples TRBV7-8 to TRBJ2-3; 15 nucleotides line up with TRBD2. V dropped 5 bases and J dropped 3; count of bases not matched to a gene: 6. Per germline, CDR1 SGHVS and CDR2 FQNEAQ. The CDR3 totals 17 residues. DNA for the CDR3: TGTGCCAGCAGCCTAGGGACTAGCGGGGGGCTAACAGATACGCAGTATTTT. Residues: CASSLGTSGGLTDTQYF.

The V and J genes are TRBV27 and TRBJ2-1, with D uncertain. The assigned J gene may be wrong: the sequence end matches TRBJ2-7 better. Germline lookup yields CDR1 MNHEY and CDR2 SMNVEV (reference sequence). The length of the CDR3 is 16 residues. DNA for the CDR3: TGTGCCAGCAGTTCATCTTCCAGGAGCTCCTACAATGAGCAGTACTTC. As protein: CASSSSSRSSYNEQYF.

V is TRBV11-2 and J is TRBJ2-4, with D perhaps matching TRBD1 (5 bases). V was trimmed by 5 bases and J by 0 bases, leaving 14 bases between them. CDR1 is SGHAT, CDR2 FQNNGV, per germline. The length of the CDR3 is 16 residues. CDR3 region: CASSLPGNLAKNIQYF. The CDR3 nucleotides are TGTGCCAGCAGCCTTCCAGGGAATCTAGCCAAAAACATTCAGTACTTC.

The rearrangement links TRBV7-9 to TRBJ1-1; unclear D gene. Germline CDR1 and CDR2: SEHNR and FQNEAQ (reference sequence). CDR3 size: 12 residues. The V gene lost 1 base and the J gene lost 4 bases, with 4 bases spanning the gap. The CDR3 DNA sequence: TGTGCCAGCAGCTTAGACACCACTGAAGCTTTCTTT. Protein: CASSLDTTEAFF.

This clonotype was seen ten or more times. CDR3 DNA: TGTGCCAGCAGCTTAAGACTAGAAGGCGAGCAGTACTTC. This translates into CASSLRLEGEQYF. The rearrangement uses TRBV11-2 and TRBJ2-7; D is possibly TRBD2 (6 bases). Germline CDR1 and CDR2: SGHAT and FQNNGV. V lost 2 bases and J lost 6, with 11 bases in between. The length of the CDR3 is 13 residues.